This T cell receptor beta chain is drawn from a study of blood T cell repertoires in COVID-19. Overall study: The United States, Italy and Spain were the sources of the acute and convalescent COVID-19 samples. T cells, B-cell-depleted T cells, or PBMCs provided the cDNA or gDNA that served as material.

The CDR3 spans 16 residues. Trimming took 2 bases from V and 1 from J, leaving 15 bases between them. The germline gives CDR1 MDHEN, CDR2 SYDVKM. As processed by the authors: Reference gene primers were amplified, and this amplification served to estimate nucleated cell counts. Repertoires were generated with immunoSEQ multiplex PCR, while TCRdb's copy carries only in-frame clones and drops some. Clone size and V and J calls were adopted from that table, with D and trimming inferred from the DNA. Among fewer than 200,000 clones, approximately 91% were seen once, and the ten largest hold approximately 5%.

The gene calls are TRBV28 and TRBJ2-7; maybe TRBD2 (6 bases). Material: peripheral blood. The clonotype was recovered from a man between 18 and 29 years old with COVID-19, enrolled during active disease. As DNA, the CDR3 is TGTGCCAGCAGTTTAATTGGGGGGATTTTTTCCTACGAGCAGTACTTC. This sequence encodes CASSLIGGIFSYEQYF.